This entry lists 27 T cell receptor beta chains sequenced from one sample in a study of shared clonotypes between healthy human individuals. Terminally differentiated effector memory CD45RA+ cells were excluded from the naive CD8 cells, which were CD45RO-negative and positively selected for CCR7. TCRdb's copy holds only in-frame clones and misses some; the assay was immunoSEQ multiplex PCR. In the table there are approximately 740,000 clones, 80% to 95% of which are singletons. Sequenced material: naive CD8+ T cells sorted from blood. The receptors come from a man younger than 45 in good health.

This sequence joins TRBV9 and TRBJ2-5, with D maybe TRBD1 (5 bases). CDR1 is SGDLS, CDR2 YYNGEE, per germline. Between the trimmed V and J ends, which lost 0 bases and 2 bases, there was a span of 11 bases. CDR3 length: 15 residues. The CDR3 is CASSVDTTEQETQYF. The CDR3 nucleotides read TGTGCCAGCAGCGTAGATACGACAGAGCAAGAGACCCAGTACTTC.

This clone was seen once. This rearrangement joins TRBV10-2 to TRBJ1-5, with D perhaps matching TRBD1 (5 bases). The V end lost 4 bases, the J end lost 1 base, and 8 bases lay between the germline ends. The CDR3 is 14 residues long. The germline V gene has CDR1 WSHSY and CDR2 SAAADI. In DNA, the CDR3 is TGCGCCAGCAGTGGAGAGGGGAGCAATCAGCCCCAGCATTTT. The encoded protein is CASSGEGSNQPQHF.

V usage is TRBV7-9 and J usage is TRBJ1-2; D unclear. CDR3 length: 14 residues. CDR1 is SEHNR and CDR2 is FQNEAQ in the germline V gene (reference sequence). V lost 1 base and J 8 bases, leaving 14 bases between the germline ends. The CDR3 nucleotides are TGTGCCAGCAGCTTAGTGGCCTCGGAAGGGGGCTACACCTTC. It translates to CASSLVASEGGYTF.

The V and J genes are TRBV5-1 and TRBJ2-5; TRBD2 is a possible D gene (6 bases). Germline V lookup: CDR1 SGHRS, CDR2 YFSETQ. The ends were cut back, 3 bases at V and 2 bases at J, with 14 bases in the middle. The length of the CDR3 is 15 residues. In nucleotides, the CDR3 is TGCGCCAGCAGCTGGAGGGAGCGGACACAAGAGACCCAGTACTTC. Its translation is CASSWRERTQETQYF. The full variable domain, with the rest looked up from reference TRBV5-1 and TRBJ2-5, is KAGVTQTPRYLIKTRGQQVTLSCSPISGHRSVSWYQQTPGQGLQFLFEYFSETQRNKGNFPGRFSGRQFSNSRSEMNVSTLELGDSALYLCASSWRERTQETQYFGPGTRLLVL.

The chain joins TRBV7-2 to TRBJ2-7; tentative D call: TRBD1 (6 bases). This CDR3 has 13 residues. The V end lost 3 bases, the J end lost 4 bases, and 10 bases lay between the germline ends. Germline-derived CDR1 and CDR2 are SGHTA and FQGNSA. The CDR3 DNA is TGTGCCAGCAGCTTGGCCAGGGGTTACGAGCAGTACTTC. It yields the protein CASSLARGYEQYF.

This clone was detected once. The chain joins TRBV6-6 to TRBJ1-5; the D gene is possibly TRBD1 (6 bases). V was shortened by 6 bases and J by 3 bases, with 12 bases between the two germline ends. CDR1 MNHNY and CDR2 SVGAGI come from the germline V gene (reference sequence). CDR3 length: 14 residues. The DNA of the CDR3 is TGTGCCAGCAGGAAAACAGGGTACAATCAGCCCCAGCATTTT. Translation gives CASRKTGYNQPQHF.

The chain has TRBV5-6 and TRBJ2-2; the D gene could be TRBD1 or TRBD2 (6 bases each). Per the germline V gene, CDR1 is SGHDT and CDR2 is YYEEEE. The CDR3 totals 16 residues. V gave up 0 bases and J gave up 4 bases, with 13 bases separating them. The CDR3 sequence: CASSLAGRGGTGELFF. The CDR3, as DNA: TGTGCCAGCAGCTTGGCGGGCAGGGGAGGCACCGGGGAGCTGTTTTTT. The variable domain in full, completed from reference TRBV5-6 and TRBJ2-2, reads DAGVTQSPTHLIKTRGQQVTLRCSPKSGHDTVSWYQQALGQGPQFIFQYYEEEERQRGNFPDRFSGHQFPNYSSELNVNALLLGDSALYLCASSLAGRGGTGELFFGEGSRLTVL.

As to this clone: Other DNA sequences in the sample encode the same CDR3. The chain is built from TRBV9 and TRBJ1-2; D call uncertain. This CDR3 region has 10 residues. Germline V CDR1 and CDR2: SGDLS, YYNGEE. V lost 3 bases and J lost 6, with 3 bases in between. In nucleotides, the CDR3 is TGTGCCAGCAGCGGAAATGGCTACACCTTC. Amino acid sequence: CASSGNGYTF.

The gene calls are TRBV19 and TRBJ1-5; a possible D gene is TRBD1 (5 bases). CDR1 and CDR2 from the germline V gene are LNHDA and SQIVND (reference sequence). Between the trimmed V and J ends, which lost 4 bases and 3 bases, there was a span of 13 bases. The CDR3 spans 15 residues. The CDR3 sequence: CASSTDDSFNQPQHF. The CDR3 bases are TGTGCCAGTAGTACCGACGACAGTTTCAATCAGCCCCAGCATTTT.

The rearrangement uses TRBV2 and TRBJ2-1; no clear D gene. CDR1 is SNHLY, CDR2 FYNNEI, per germline. V was trimmed by 4 bases and J by 6 bases, leaving 16 bases between them. The CDR3 is 15 amino acids. The CDR3 is CASSGLGLTLNEQFF. The CDR3 DNA reads as TGTGCCAGCAGTGGCCTGGGTCTTACCCTCAATGAGCAGTTCTTC.

The V call is TRBV7-2, the J call TRBJ2-1; the match to TRBD2 covers 12 bases. With 3 bases clipped from V and 7 bases from J, the junction kept 7 bases outside the gene matches. This CDR3 contains 16 residues. The V gene's germline CDR1 is SGHTA and CDR2 FQGNSA. In DNA form, the CDR3 reads TGTGCCAGCAGCTTCAGGCTAGCGGGAGGGCCTAATGAGCAGTTCTTC. As protein: CASSFRLAGGPNEQFF.

V is TRBV7-6 and J is TRBJ1-1, with a tentative D call TRBD1 (5 bases). CDR1 is SGHVS, CDR2 FNYEAQ, per germline. V lost 5 bases to trimming and J lost 3 bases, with 13 bases between them. This CDR3 has 14 residues. The CDR3 DNA reads TGTGCCAGCAGCACTAGCGGGGGGGACACTGAAGCTTTCTTT. Amino acids: CASSTSGGDTEAFF.

V usage is TRBV7-9 and J usage is TRBJ2-1, with 9 bases aligning to TRBD2. Looked up from germline, CDR1 is SEHNR and CDR2 is FQNEAQ (reference sequence). CDR3 length: 16 residues. Unmatched junction bases numbered 12, after V lost 4 bases and J lost 8 bases. CDR3 coding DNA: TGTGCCAGCAGCTCTCCAGCCCAGCGGGAGGAGCATGAGCAGTTCTTC. Residues: CASSSPAQREEHEQFF.

The V and J genes are TRBV4-1 and TRBJ1-1; D perhaps matches TRBD1 (5 bases). The CDR3 has 16 residues. The V gene's germline CDR1 is MGHRA and CDR2 YSYEKL. The V end lost 1 base, the J end lost 1 base, and 13 bases lay between the germline ends. This CDR3 is CASSQVAGGTNTEAFF. CDR3 DNA: TGCGCCAGCAGCCAAGTCGCCGGGGGGACGAACACTGAAGCTTTCTTT.

V is TRBV12-2 and J is TRBJ2-1. TRBV12-2 is a recognized pseudogene. This CDR3 is 13 amino acids long. The CDR3 spells CASRLEGGNEQFF. The CDR3 nucleotides are TGTGCAAGTCGCTTAGAGGGGGGCAACGAGCAGTTCTTC.

This rearrangement joins TRBV27 to TRBJ2-1, with D unresolved. The CDR3 is 13 amino acids. Germline-derived CDR1 and CDR2 are MNHEY and SMNVEV (reference sequence). Trimming cost V 3 bases and J 3 bases, with 6 bases left between them. The CDR3 protein is CASSLRFYNEQFF. Written as DNA, the CDR3 is TGTGCCAGCAGTTTGCGATTCTACAATGAGCAGTTCTTC.

The genes are TRBV10-2 and TRBJ2-7; D is unresolved. Trimming left V 0 bases short and J 7 bases short, with 13 bases between. Germline CDR1 is WSHSY and CDR2 is SAAADI. This CDR3 spans 14 amino acids. The CDR3 bases are TGCGCCAGCAGTGAGTCGTGGCGCGGTGGGGAGCAGTACTTC. It is translated as CASSESWRGGEQYF.

V usage is TRBV2 and J usage is TRBJ2-1, with D maybe TRBD1 (5 bases). CDR3 size: 13 residues. Per germline, CDR1 SNHLY and CDR2 FYNNEI. V was shortened by 2 bases and J by 8 bases, with 10 bases between the two germline ends. The CDR3 reads CASSEIARDEQFF. In nucleotides, the CDR3 is TGTGCCAGCAGTGAAATCGCCAGGGATGAGCAGTTCTTC.

The chain uses TRBV7-6 and TRBJ2-7; 11 bases agree with TRBD1. Per the germline V gene, CDR1 is SGHVS and CDR2 is FNYEAQ. V shed 4 bases and J 2 bases; nucleotides not matched to a gene: 7. The CDR3 has 16 amino acids. CDR3 in DNA: TGTGCCAGCAGCTCCATGGACAGGGGGCGCCCCTACGAGCAGTACTTC. Translated: CASSSMDRGRPYEQYF.

The chain links TRBV7-9 to TRBJ2-7; 9 positions match TRBD1. J gave up 9 bases and V 6 bases, and 18 bases lay outside the gene matches. Germline loops: CDR1 SEHNR, CDR2 FQNEAQ (reference sequence). This CDR3 has 16 amino acids. CDR3 DNA sequence: TGTGCCAGCAGTTCGCCCGGGACAGGGACCCTACGAGTGCAGTACTTC. This translates into CASSSPGTGTLRVQYF.

The chain recombines TRBV7-8 with TRBJ2-5, with TRBD2 matching over 11 bases. V was pared by 7 bases and J by 3 bases, with 10 bases of the junction left unmatched. This CDR3 has 16 amino acids. Per germline, CDR1 SGHVS and CDR2 FQNEAQ. In DNA form, the CDR3 reads TGTGCCAGCAACATAGCGGGAGGGAGGTTGGAAGAGACCCAGTACTTC. This gives the protein CASNIAGGRLEETQYF.

The chain is built from TRBV28 and TRBJ2-7; D remains ambiguous. Germline loops: CDR1 MDHEN, CDR2 SYDVKM. V lost 5 bases and J lost 6, with 14 bases in between. This CDR3 comprises 13 residues. Here the CDR3 DNA reads TGTGCCAGCAGTCCCTATTCGTCGAGCGAGCAGTACTTC. Amino acid sequence: CASSPYSSSEQYF.

The V and J genes are TRBV5-4 and TRBJ2-1; D not resolved. The CDR3 is 12 amino acids. V lost 0 bases and J 5 bases, leaving 3 bases between the germline ends. Germline values: CDR1 SGHNT, CDR2 YYREEE (reference sequence). The CDR3 bases are TGTGCCAGCAGCTTGGAGCACAATGAGCAGTTCTTC. It specifies CASSLEHNEQFF. The entire variable domain, with the rest obtained from reference TRBV5-4 and TRBJ2-1, is as follows: ETGVTQSPTHLIKTRGQQVTLRCSSQSGHNTVSWYQQALGQGPQFIFQYYREEENGRGNFPPRFSGLQFPNYSSELNVNALELDDSALYLCASSLEHNEQFFGPGTRLTVL.

CDR3 nucleotides: TGTGCCAGCAGCCTCGGACTAGCGCAAAGCACAGATACGCAGTATTTT. Its protein product is CASSLGLAQSTDTQYF. The chain carries TRBV7-9 and TRBJ2-3, with 9 bases that match TRBD2. This CDR3 is built from 16 residues. The trim removed 5 bases at V and 0 bases at J, leaving 6 bases unmatched. Germline CDR1 and CDR2: SEHNR and FQNEAQ (reference sequence).

Here the CDR3 reads CASSAGTNSQYF. CDR3 sequence (DNA): TGTGCCAGCAGCGCCGGGACCAACTCACAGTACTTC. This chain joins TRBV13 and TRBJ2-5, with D perhaps being TRBD1 or TRBD2 (5 bases each). The CDR3 is 12 residues long. Trimming stripped 5 bases from V and 11 bases from J, with 15 bases between. Germline V gives CDR1 PRHDT, CDR2 FYEKMQ (reference sequence).

The V gene is TRBV10-3, the J gene TRBJ1-5; D unresolved. The germline gives CDR1 ENHRY, CDR2 SYGVKD. Trimming stripped 0 bases from V and 1 base from J, with 7 bases between. The CDR3 contains 15 residues. Written as DNA, the CDR3 is TGTGCCATCAGTGAGTCGACCACAAGCAATCAGCCCCAGCATTTT. Translation: CAISESTTSNQPQHF.

The genes are TRBV6-6 and TRBJ2-7; 9 bases agree with TRBD1. V was pared by 4 bases and J by 3 bases, with 10 bases of the junction left unmatched. CDR3 length: 16 residues. The germline V gene encodes CDR1 MNHNY and CDR2 SVGAGI (reference sequence). CDR3 protein: CASSSFPGQGNYEQYF. In DNA, the CDR3 is TGTGCCAGCAGTTCCTTCCCGGGACAGGGAAACTACGAGCAGTACTTC.